The source of this T cell receptor (beta chain) is a study of response to subunit inactivated influenza vaccine. This clonotype was seen ten or more times. Its antigen is as yet unknown. TCRdb recomputed calls from the RT-PCR reads with MiXCR, one row per CDR3 protein. In the table there are more than 200,000 distinct CDR3 sequences, 12% of which are singletons. Per germline, CDR1 SGHAT and CDR2 FQDESV (reference sequence). This CDR3 is built from 18 residues. V lost 7 bases, J lost 0 bases, and 24 bases lay in between. Study observations and caveats: The authors put forward the suggestion that each seasonal influenza vaccination may bring in only a limited number of new T cells.

The source was non-naive T cells sorted from PBMCs, collected about 14 days before vaccination. The V gene is TRBV11-1, the J gene TRBJ1-1; D may be TRBD1 (6 bases). The TCR originated in a man between 45 and 60 years old who received an inactivated influenza vaccine. The chain's CDR3 is CASTQGGPRKSMNTEAFF. In nucleotides, the CDR3 is TGTGCCAGCACCCAAGGGGGTCCCAGGAAGAGTATGAACACTGAAGCTTTCTTT.